The 4 T cell receptor beta chains listed next were all sequenced from one sample in a study of radiotherapy plus CTLA-4 blockade in lung cancer. The method was immunoSEQ multiplex PCR; TCRdb's version includes in-frame clones alone and lacks a portion of them. The repertoire holds about 45,000 clones, with roughly 60% as singletons. The sequenced sample was peripheral blood, obtained from a patient treated with radiotherapy plus ipilimumab. Receptors originate from a human donor with non-small cell lung cancer who had a partial response to radiotherapy plus ipilimumab.

The chain carries TRBV11-2 and TRBJ2-3; D remains ambiguous. The CDR3 covers 12 residues. Germline V CDR1 and CDR2: SGHAT, FQNNGV. V was clipped by 5 bases and J by 6 bases, with 9 bases between them. CDR3 bases: TGTGCCAGCAGCCCCTTTCTGGATACGCAGTATTTT. Translation gives CASSPFLDTQYF.

The rearrangement joins TRBV2 to TRBJ1-6, with D unclear. The CDR3 is 12 residues long. Germline CDR1 is SNHLY and CDR2 is FYNNEI. V was clipped by 3 bases and J by 12 bases, with 9 bases between them. The CDR3 DNA reads TGTGCCAGCAGTGAGAGGGCCGGACCCCTCCACTTT. This encodes CASSERAGPLHF.

The sample holds a few counts of this clone. This chain's CDR3 is CAWSQGLYGYTF. The CDR3 DNA follows: TGTGCCTGGAGTCAGGGACTCTATGGCTACACCTTC. The rearrangement joins TRBV30 to TRBJ1-2; possibly TRBD1 for D (5 bases). V lost 2 bases and J lost 4, with 8 bases in between. This CDR3 comprises 12 residues. Germline-derived CDR1 and CDR2 are GTSNPN and SVGIG (reference sequence).

The gene calls are TRBV7-9 and TRBJ2-5; 13 bases fit TRBD2. Unmatched junction bases numbered 7, after V lost 3 bases and J lost 9 bases. Per the germline V gene, CDR1 is SEHNR and CDR2 is FQNEAQ (reference sequence). CDR3 length equals 15 residues. CDR3 nucleotide sequence: TGTGCCAGCAGCTTCGGGACTAGCGGGGTAGGGTCCCAGTACTTC. It specifies CASSFGTSGVGSQYF. Full variable domain (missing parts from reference TRBV7-9 and TRBJ2-5): DTGVSQNPRHKITKRGQNVTFRCDPISEHNRLYWYRQTLGQGPEFLTYFQNEAQLEKSRLLSDRFSAERPKGSFSTLEIQRTEQGDSAMYLCASSFGTSGVGSQYFGPGTRLLVL.